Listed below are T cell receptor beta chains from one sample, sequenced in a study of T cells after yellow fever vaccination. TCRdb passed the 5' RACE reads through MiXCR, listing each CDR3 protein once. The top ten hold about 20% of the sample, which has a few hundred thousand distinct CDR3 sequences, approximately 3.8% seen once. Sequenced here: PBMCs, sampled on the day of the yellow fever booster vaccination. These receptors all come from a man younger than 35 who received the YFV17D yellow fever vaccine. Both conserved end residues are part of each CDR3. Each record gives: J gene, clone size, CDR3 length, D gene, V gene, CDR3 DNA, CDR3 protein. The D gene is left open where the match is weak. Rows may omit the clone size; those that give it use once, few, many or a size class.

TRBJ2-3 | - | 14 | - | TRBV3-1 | TGTGCCAGCAGCCAAGATCAGTGGCTAGATACGCAGTATTTT | CASSQDQWLDTQYF
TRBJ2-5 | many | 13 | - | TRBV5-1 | TGCGCCAGCAGCGCCAGCGGTACAGAGACCCAGTACTTC | CASSASGTETQYF
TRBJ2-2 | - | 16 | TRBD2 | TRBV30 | TGTGCCTGGGCTCCGGGACTAGCGGGGGGCGCCGGGGAGCTGTTTTTT | CAWAPGLAGGAGELFF
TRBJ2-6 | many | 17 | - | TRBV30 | TGTGCCTGGAGTGAGTCCTTAATTACCTCTGGGGCCAACGTCCTGACTTTC | CAWSESLITSGANVLTF
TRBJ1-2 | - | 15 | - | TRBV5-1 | TGCGCCAGCAGCTTGGAGGTCAGGACGAACTATGGCTACACCTTC | CASSLEVRTNYGYTF
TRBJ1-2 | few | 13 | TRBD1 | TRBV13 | TGTGCCAGCAGCCCCAGGGGGCCCTATGGCTACACCTTC | CASSPRGPYGYTF
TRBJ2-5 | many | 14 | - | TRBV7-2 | TGTGCCAGCAGCGGCCGTCTGAATCTGGAGACCCAGTACTTC | CASSGRLNLETQYF
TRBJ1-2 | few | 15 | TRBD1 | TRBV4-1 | TGCGCCAGCCACGGGACAGGGGGTTTGGCTCGAGGCTACACCTTC | CASHGTGGLARGYTF
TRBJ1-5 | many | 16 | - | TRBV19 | TGTGCCAGTAGTCTCCCGGGGGGGGCGAGCAATCAGCCCCAGCATTTT | CASSLPGGASNQPQHF
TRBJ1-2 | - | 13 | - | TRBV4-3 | TGCGCCAGCAGCCAAGAACAGAACTATGGCTACACCTTC | CASSQEQNYGYTF
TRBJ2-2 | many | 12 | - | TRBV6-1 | TGTGCCAGCAGCTGGGCCACCGGGGAGCTGTTTTTT | CASSWATGELFF
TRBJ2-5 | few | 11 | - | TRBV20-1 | TGCAGTGCTAGAGCTGGGGAGACCCAGTACTTC | CSARAGETQYF
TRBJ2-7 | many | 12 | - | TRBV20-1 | TGCAGTGCTAGTGGGGATCCTTTTGGGCAGTACTTC | CSASGDPFGQYF
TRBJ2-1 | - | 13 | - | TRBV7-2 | TGTGCCAGCAGCTTTGCTGGAGTCAATGAGCAGTTCTTC | CASSFAGVNEQFF
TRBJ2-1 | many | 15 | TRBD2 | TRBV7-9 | TGTGCCAGCAGCTTCGATCGGGGGGGCCGCCATGAGCAGTTCTTC | CASSFDRGGRHEQFF
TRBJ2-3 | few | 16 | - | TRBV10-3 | TGTGCCATCAGGGAGCGGCTACAATCTAGCACAGATACGCAGTATTTT | CAIRERLQSSTDTQYF
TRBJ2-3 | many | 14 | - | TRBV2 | TGTGCCAGCAAGTCAGGTGATAGCACAGATACGCAGTATTTT | CASKSGDSTDTQYF
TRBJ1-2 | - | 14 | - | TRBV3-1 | TGTGCCAGCAGCCATGGAGGACTCGTCTATGGCTACACCTTC | CASSHGGLVYGYTF
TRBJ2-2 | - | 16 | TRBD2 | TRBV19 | TGTGCCAGTAGTATCTTACGGACGGGGGGTAGCGGGGAGCTGTTTTTT | CASSILRTGGSGELFF
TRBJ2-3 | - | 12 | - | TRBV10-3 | TGTGCCATCGGATATACAGGGGATACGCAGTATTTT | CAIGYTGDTQYF
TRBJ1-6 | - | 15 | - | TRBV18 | TGTGCCAGCTCACCGAACAGGTTCCATAATTCACCCCTCCACTTT | CASSPNRFHNSPLHF
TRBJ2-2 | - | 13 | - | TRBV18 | TGTGCCAGCTCGGGCTTGTGGACCGGGGAGCTGTTTTTT | CASSGLWTGELFF
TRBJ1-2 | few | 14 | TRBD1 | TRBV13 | TGTGCCAGCAGCCCGCCGGGACAGCCTTATGGCTACACCTTC | CASSPPGQPYGYTF
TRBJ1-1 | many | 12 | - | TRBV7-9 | TGTGCCAGCAGCGATGACAGGTCTGAAGCTTTCTTT | CASSDDRSEAFF
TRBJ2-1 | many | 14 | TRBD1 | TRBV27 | TGTGCCAGCAGCTCCTACAGGGGGCGTAATGAGCAGTTCTTC | CASSSYRGRNEQFF
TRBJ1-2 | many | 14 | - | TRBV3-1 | TGTGCCAGCAGCCAAGGCCGGGCTAACTATGGCTACACCTTC | CASSQGRANYGYTF
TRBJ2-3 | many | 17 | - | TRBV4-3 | TGCGCCAGCAGCCAAGATTTTAGTTTGAAGAGCACAGATACGCAGTATTTT | CASSQDFSLKSTDTQYF
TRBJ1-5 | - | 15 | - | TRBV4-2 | TGTGCCAGCAGCCCGCACCCGGGGATCGGTCAGCCCCAGCATTTT | CASSPHPGIGQPQHF
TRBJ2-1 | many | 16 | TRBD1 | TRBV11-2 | TGTGCCAGCAGCTTAGGACGGGACAGCTCCTACAATGAGCAGTTCTTC | CASSLGRDSSYNEQFF
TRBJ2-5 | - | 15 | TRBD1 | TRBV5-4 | TGTGCCAGCAGTATGGGAACGACAGGGCAAGAGACCCAGTACTTC | CASSMGTTGQETQYF
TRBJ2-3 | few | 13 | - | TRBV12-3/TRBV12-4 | TGTGCCAGCAGTTGGGGGGTCGCAGATACGCAGTATTTT | CASSWGVADTQYF